Listed below are T cell receptor beta chains from one sample, sequenced in a study of blood T cell repertoires in COVID-19. Data came from immunoSEQ multiplex PCR; TCRdb stores just in-frame clones and leaves some out. The sample records some 100,000 clones, around 90% being singletons. The material sequenced was peripheral blood. The origin of the receptors is a man in his 70s with acute or convalescent COVID-19. Each CDR3 is given with its conserved first and last residue. D genes are given only for firm matches. The size entry is marked missing in some rows and otherwise reads once, few, many or a size class.

V gene	J gene	clone size	D gene	CDR3 DNA	CDR3 protein
TRBV5-1	TRBJ1-6	NA	NA	TGCGCCAGCAGCTTGGCCGGGCAGGGCTATAATTCACCCCTCCACTTT	CASSLAGQGYNSPLHF
TRBV28	TRBJ1-5	NA	NA	TGTGCCAGCAGTTTCCTGGCTGGGGGGAATCAGCCCCAGCATTTT	CASSFLAGGNQPQHF
TRBV30	TRBJ1-1	NA	NA	TGTGCCTGGAGCCAAAACTCCCGCACTGAAGCTTTCTTT	CAWSQNSRTEAFF
TRBV6-1	TRBJ1-2	NA	TRBD1	TGTGCCAGCAGTGAGGGACAGTACTACACCTTC	CASSEGQYYTF
TRBV5-1	TRBJ1-5	once	NA	TGCGCCAGCAGCTTGGCCGGTAGTAGCAATCAGCCCCAGCATTTT	CASSLAGSSNQPQHF
TRBV9	TRBJ2-7	NA	NA	TGTGCCAGCAGCGGGTCAGGGAAGGGCGAGCAGTACTTC	CASSGSGKGEQYF
TRBV3-1/TRBV3-2	TRBJ2-3	few	NA	TGTGCCAGCTGTTCGGGGTTTCAAGGGGATACGCAGTATTTT	CASCSGFQGDTQYF
TRBV6-5	TRBJ1-5	NA	NA	TGTGCCAGCAGTCCCCCCGGGGGGGGCAATCAGCCCCAGCATTTT	CASSPPGGGNQPQHF
TRBV15	TRBJ2-3	NA	NA	TGTGCCACCAGCAGAGCCGGGAACACAGATACGCAGTATTTT	CATSRAGNTDTQYF
TRBV6-5	TRBJ2-6	NA	TRBD1	TGTGCCAGCGGGACAGTTGGTTCTGGGGCCAACGTCCTGACTTTC	CASGTVGSGANVLTF
TRBV12-3/TRBV12-4	TRBJ2-3	NA	NA	TGTGCCAGCAGTCCTTCAGATACGCAGTATTTT	CASSPSDTQYF
TRBV10-2	TRBJ2-3	NA	NA	TGCGCCAGCAGTGCTTTCGATACGCAGTATTTT	CASSAFDTQYF
TRBV30	TRBJ1-5	NA	TRBD1	TGTGCCTGGAGTAGACAGGGGGCTCTTCGCAATCAGCCCCAGCATTTT	CAWSRQGALRNQPQHF
TRBV5-1	TRBJ1-2	NA	NA	TGCGCCAGCAGCTTGGATCCCTTAGGGGACACGAGCTATGGCTACACCTTC	CASSLDPLGDTSYGYTF
TRBV4-2	TRBJ2-3	NA	TRBD2	TGTGCCAGCAGCCTACAAGGGACTAGCGACACTAGCACAGATACGCAGTATTTT	CASSLQGTSDTSTDTQYF
TRBV5-1	TRBJ2-1	NA	TRBD2	TGCGCCAGCAGCCAGGCCGGGGGGTCTGAGAATGAGCAGTTCTTC	CASSQAGGSENEQFF
TRBV6-2/TRBV6-3	TRBJ1-1	NA	NA	TGTGCCAGCACCCCAGTAACGTTGACCTCAATGGAGGCTTTCTTT	CASTPVTLTSMEAFF
TRBV2	TRBJ1-1	NA	NA	TGTGCCAGCAGTGGGGGACTTCTGAACACTGAAGCTTTCTTT	CASSGGLLNTEAFF
TRBV9	TRBJ1-1	NA	NA	TGTGCCAGCAGCCCATCACAGGGAGTAGATTCTGAAGCTTTCTTT	CASSPSQGVDSEAFF
TRBV6-5	TRBJ2-7	NA	TRBD1	TGTGCCACCCGCACGGGACAGGACCTCTACGAGCAGTACTTC	CATRTGQDLYEQYF
TRBV30	TRBJ2-5	NA	NA	TGTGCCTGGAAAACAGGGGAGACCCAGTACTTC	CAWKTGETQYF
TRBV27	TRBJ2-5	NA	TRBD1	TGTGCCAGCACTCTCTCAGGGGGAATCCAAGAGACCCAGTACTTC	CASTLSGGIQETQYF
TRBV28	TRBJ2-1	once	TRBD2	TGTGCCAGCAGTTCGCTAGCGGGTTACAATGAGCAGTTCTTC	CASSSLAGYNEQFF
TRBV3-1/TRBV3-2	TRBJ2-2	NA	TRBD2	TGTGCCAGCAGCCAAGATCGGCTAGCGGGGGGGCGTGGCACCGGGGAGCTGTTTTTT	CASSQDRLAGGRGTGELFF
TRBV5-5	TRBJ2-2	NA	TRBD2	TGTGCCAGCAGCCCGGGACTAGCGGGATCCGGGGAGCTGTTTTTT	CASSPGLAGSGELFF
TRBV7-9	TRBJ2-1	NA	TRBD2	TGTGCCAGCAGCTTAGGAGCGGGAGTGGGCTACAATGAGCAGTTCTTC	CASSLGAGVGYNEQFF
TRBV3-1/TRBV3-2	TRBJ1-3	NA	NA	TGTGCCAGCAGCCAAGGATCACAGAGCCGCTCTGGAAACACCATATATTTT	CASSQGSQSRSGNTIYF
TRBV25-1	TRBJ1-2	NA	NA	TGTGCCAGCAGTGACGCAGGGGACTATGGCTACACCTTC	CASSDAGDYGYTF
TRBV27	TRBJ1-5	once	NA	TGTGCCAGCAGTTCCACCGGGACACTTAGCAATCAGCCCCAGCATTTT	CASSSTGTLSNQPQHF
TRBV6-5	TRBJ1-1	NA	NA	TGTGCCAGCAGTTACTCAGAGGGGAACACTGAAGCTTTCTTT	CASSYSEGNTEAFF
TRBV18	TRBJ2-1	NA	TRBD2	TGTGCCAGCTCACCAGGGCGGGGGGGCAATGAGCAGTTCTTC	CASSPGRGGNEQFF
TRBV27	TRBJ2-2	once	TRBD2	TGTGCCAGCAGCTCAGCGGGGGGGCGGACCGGGGAGCTGTTTTTT	CASSSAGGRTGELFF
TRBV25-1	TRBJ1-6	NA	NA	TGTGCCAGCAGTGTTGGGCGCCTTAACACCCTCCACTTT	CASSVGRLNTLHF
TRBV4-1	TRBJ1-4	once	NA	TGCGCCAGCAGCCAAGATGAGGAAAAACTGTTTTTT	CASSQDEEKLFF
TRBV4-3	TRBJ1-5	NA	NA	TGCGCCAGCAGCCAAGATTTTCTTAATCAGCCCCAGCATTTT	CASSQDFLNQPQHF
TRBV29-1	TRBJ1-2	NA	TRBD1	TGCAGCGTTGAAGATTGGACAGGGGGCAGGGTCTATGGCTACACCTTC	CSVEDWTGGRVYGYTF
TRBV19	TRBJ1-6	NA	NA	TGTGCCACTCGACCCTGGGGAGGCAATTCACCCCTCCACTTT	CATRPWGGNSPLHF
TRBV9	TRBJ1-3	NA	NA	TGTGCCAGCAGCGTAGATGGGGCTAACTCTGGAAACACCATATATTTT	CASSVDGANSGNTIYF
TRBV7-2	TRBJ2-5	NA	TRBD2	TGTGCCAGCAGCTTAGCCTTGGCGGGGGGGCCCCAAGAGACCCAGTACTTC	CASSLALAGGPQETQYF
TRBV18	TRBJ2-5	NA	NA	TGTGCCAGCTCACCGGGGGGAGGAGAGACCCAGTACTTC	CASSPGGGETQYF
TRBV11-3	TRBJ1-4	NA	NA	TGTGCCAGCAGCTTAGTTGCACACGAAAAACTGTTTTTT	CASSLVAHEKLFF
TRBV30	TRBJ1-2	NA	TRBD1	TGTGCCTGGAGTGGGGGACAGTCATATGGCTACACCTTC	CAWSGGQSYGYTF
TRBV19	TRBJ1-6	NA	NA	TGTGCCAGTACCTCCCCCGGGACAAGCTCACCCCTCCACTTT	CASTSPGTSSPLHF
TRBV7-2	TRBJ1-5	NA	TRBD1	TGTGCCAGCAGCATTAGGACAGGTAGCAATCAGCCCCAGCATTTT	CASSIRTGSNQPQHF